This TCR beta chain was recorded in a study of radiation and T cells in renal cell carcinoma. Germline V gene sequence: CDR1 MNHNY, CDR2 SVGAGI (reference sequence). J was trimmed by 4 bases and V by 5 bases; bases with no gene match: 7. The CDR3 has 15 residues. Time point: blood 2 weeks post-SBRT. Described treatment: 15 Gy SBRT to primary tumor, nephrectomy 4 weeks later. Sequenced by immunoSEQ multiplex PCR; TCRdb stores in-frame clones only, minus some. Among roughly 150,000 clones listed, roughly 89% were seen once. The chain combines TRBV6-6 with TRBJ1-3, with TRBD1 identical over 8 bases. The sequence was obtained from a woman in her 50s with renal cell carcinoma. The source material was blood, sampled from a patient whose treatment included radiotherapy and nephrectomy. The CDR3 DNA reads TGTGCCAGCAGTACGACCGGGACAGGAGGAAACACCATATATTTT. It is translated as CASSTTGTGGNTIYF.